The 28 T cell receptor beta chains listed next were all sequenced from one sample in a study of shared T cell receptors in the human thymus. TCRdb keeps only in-frame clones here, not all; method: immunoSEQ multiplex PCR. The table has around 730,000 clones, over 75% seen once. This same sample was also taken into another study, of human thymus T cells.

The material sequenced was thymocytes. These receptors were taken from a girl under three years old with a congenital heart defect.

This clone was detected only a few times. This chain uses TRBV5-8 with TRBJ1-2; 9 bases align to TRBD1. CDR3 length: 19 residues. The J segment lost 4 bases and the V segment lost 3 bases, leaving 19 bases of the junction unmatched. CDR1 SGHTS and CDR2 YDEGEE come from the germline V gene. The CDR3 loop is CASSSHSQGAHKEGYGYTF. CDR3 in DNA: TGTGCCAGCAGCTCTCACTCACAGGGGGCGCATAAGGAGGGCTATGGCTACACCTTC.

The chain has TRBV25-1 and TRBJ2-7; the D gene is possibly TRBD2 (7 bases). V shed 3 bases and J shed 5 bases, with 23 bases lying between them. Per the germline V gene, CDR1 is MGHDK and CDR2 is SYGVNS. The CDR3 spans 17 residues. The CDR3 loop is CASSDGLLGEGGDEQYF. CDR3 sequence (DNA): TGTGCCAGCAGTGATGGGCTCCTTGGGGAGGGGGGAGACGAGCAGTACTTC.

This clone was detected once. The V call is TRBV5-4, the J call TRBJ1-1, with D tentatively TRBD1 (5 bases). Germline CDR1 is SGHNT and CDR2 is YYREEE (reference sequence). V dropped 2 bases and J dropped 3 bases, with 11 bases sitting between them. This CDR3 has 14 residues. For the CDR3, the DNA is TGTGCCAGCAGCTTAGGGGTGGCGGACACTGAAGCTTTCTTT. Translated, it gives CASSLGVADTEAFF.

V usage is TRBV25-1 and J usage is TRBJ2-1, with 8 bases lining up with TRBD1. The germline CDR1 and CDR2 sequences are MGHDK and SYGVNS. With V trimmed by 1 base and J by 10 bases, 18 bases remained unmatched. The length of the CDR3 is 18 residues. Written as DNA, the CDR3 is TGTGCCAGCAGTGAATTAGAACCCGGTCGGACAGGGTCGGACGAGCAGTTCTTC. Its translation is CASSELEPGRTGSDEQFF. The full variable domain, with the rest looked up from reference TRBV25-1 and TRBJ2-1, is EADIYQTPRYLVIGTGKKITLECSQTMGHDKMYWYQQDPGMELHLIHYSYGVNSTEKGDLSSESTVSRIRTEHFPLTLESARPSHTSQYLCASSELEPGRTGSDEQFFGPGTRLTVL.

The chain is built from TRBV7-8 and TRBJ2-5, with D unclear. V was cut by 4 bases and J by 7 bases, with 7 bases left in between. The CDR3 extends over 11 amino acids. Looked up from germline, CDR1 is SGHVS and CDR2 is FQNEAQ. The CDR3, as DNA: TGTGCCAGCAGCTCAGGTTTGACCCAGTACTTC. Translation gives CASSSGLTQYF.

The V call is TRBV6-5, the J call TRBJ1-2, with D tentatively TRBD1 (5 bases). The CDR3 is 13 amino acids. Per germline, CDR1 MNHEY and CDR2 SVGAGI. Trimming took 6 bases from V and 4 from J, leaving 12 bases between them. The chain's CDR3 is CASSPRVGYGYTF. The CDR3 region has the DNA TGTGCCAGCAGCCCCAGGGTTGGCTATGGCTACACCTTC.

The chain has TRBV29-1 and TRBJ2-3; 14 nucleotides match TRBD2. V dropped 7 bases and J dropped 4; count of bases not matched to a gene: 7. The CDR3 loop spans 15 amino acids. Germline V CDR1 and CDR2: SQVTM, ANQGSEA. CDR3 region: CSGLAGGWFADTQYF. CDR3 bases: TGCAGCGGACTAGCGGGGGGGTGGTTTGCAGATACGCAGTATTTT.

This clone was seen just once. The chain has TRBV28 and TRBJ2-1; TRBD2 matches at 11 bases. This CDR3 is built from 15 residues. From germline, CDR1 is MDHEN and CDR2 SYDVKM. Unmatched junction bases numbered 9, after V lost 2 bases and J lost 12 bases. In DNA, the CDR3 is TGTGCCAGCAGTTTAACGGCTAGCGGGGGGTTGGGGCAGTTCTTC. It is translated as CASSLTASGGLGQFF.

This chain uses TRBV5-1 with TRBJ1-3; 7 bases agree with TRBD1. Germline assignment: CDR1 SGHRS and CDR2 YFSETQ. V lost 7 bases and J lost 0; bases outside the gene matches: 10. This CDR3 region has 16 residues. The CDR3 is CASRDSTFASGNTIYF. In DNA form, the CDR3 reads TGCGCCAGCCGGGACAGTACCTTCGCCTCTGGAAACACCATATATTTT.

The chain links TRBV10-3 to TRBJ1-1; 8 bases agree with TRBD1. CDR1 and CDR2 from the germline V gene are ENHRY and SYGVKD. There are 15 residues in the CDR3. V dropped 4 bases and J dropped 1; count of bases not matched to a gene: 5. The chain's CDR3 is CAISANRGANTEAFF. The CDR3 nucleotides read TGTGCCATCAGTGCCAACAGGGGGGCGAACACTGAAGCTTTCTTT.

The V and J genes are TRBV5-1 and TRBJ1-2; 7 bases are a match to TRBD1. The germline gives CDR1 SGHRS, CDR2 YFSETQ. After removal of 4 bases from V and 4 bases from J, the junction contained 7 bases not matched to a gene. The CDR3 is made up of 14 amino acids. CDR3 nucleotide sequence: TGCGCCAGCAGCGCGGACAGGACCCTCTATGGCTACACCTTC. Protein: CASSADRTLYGYTF.

V and J are TRBV14 and TRBJ1-3; 8 bases match TRBD1. CDR3 length: 21 amino acids. V shed 4 bases and J 0 bases; nucleotides not matched to a gene: 20. The germline CDR1 and CDR2 sequences are SGHDN and FVKESK. The CDR3 nucleotides are TGTGCCAGCAGCCCTCCTCTACTGAGTACAGGGGGAAATACCTCTGGAAACACCATATATTTT. It encodes CASSPPLLSTGGNTSGNTIYF.

This chain uses TRBV27 with TRBJ1-6; 10 bases match TRBD1. Germline-derived CDR1 and CDR2 are MNHEY and SMNVEV (reference sequence). The CDR3 contains 19 residues. V lost 6 bases to trimming and J lost 6 bases; unmatched junction nucleotides: 17. CDR3 amino acids: CASSTTPWTGTGANSPLHF. In DNA form, the CDR3 reads TGTGCCAGCAGCACAACCCCCTGGACCGGGACAGGGGCTAATTCACCCCTCCACTTT.

The J gene is TRBJ1-2, the V gene TRBV12-5; 8 positions agree with TRBD1. This CDR3 spans 16 amino acids. Germline CDR1 is LGHNT and CDR2 is FRNRAP. Trimming took 1 base from V and 7 from J; bases not matched to a gene: 11. CDR3 DNA: TGTGCTAGTGGTTTGGGGATCAGGACAGGGACCGGTGGCTACACCTTC. Translation: CASGLGIRTGTGGYTF. The full variable domain, in which reference TRBV12-5 and TRBJ1-2 provide the parts outside the CDR3, is DARVTQTPRHKVTEMGQEVTMRCQPILGHNTVFWYRQTMMQGLELLAYFRNRAPLDDSGMPKDRFSAEMPDATLATLKIQPSEPRDSAVYFCASGLGIRTGTGGYTFGSGTRLTVV.

CDR3: CASSARRKGEQFF. CDR3 nucleotide sequence: TGTGCCAGCAGCGCCAGACGCAAGGGGGAGCAGTTCTTC. The chain couples TRBV9 to TRBJ2-1, with D perhaps TRBD1 (5 bases). The CDR3 has 13 amino acids. CDR1 SGDLS and CDR2 YYNGEE come from the germline V gene. V lost 3 bases to trimming and J lost 10 bases, with 14 bases between them.

The V and J genes are TRBV9 and TRBJ2-7, with D unclear. V lost 0 bases, J lost 0 bases, and 7 bases lay in between. The CDR3 is 14 residues long. Germline V gene lookup returns CDR1 SGDLS and CDR2 YYNGEE. The CDR3 DNA sequence: TGTGCCAGCAGCGTAGGGGCCAGCTCCTACGAGCAGTACTTC. Translating it yields CASSVGASSYEQYF. The entire variable domain, with the rest obtained from reference TRBV9 and TRBJ2-7, is as follows: DSGVTQTPKHLITATGQRVTLRCSPRSGDLSVYWYQQSLDQGLQFLIQYYNGEERAKGNILERFSAQQFPDLHSELNLSSLELGDSALYFCASSVGASSYEQYFGPGTRLTVT.

The V gene is TRBV5-1, the J gene TRBJ2-3, with 7 bases fitting TRBD1. The CDR3 extends over 19 amino acids. CDR1 and CDR2 (germline): SGHRS, YFSETQ. V trimming: 3 bases; J trimming: 5 bases; junction bases outside the gene matches: 21. The CDR3 spells CASSSTPTFDIRQGDTQYF. CDR3 bases: TGCGCCAGCAGCTCGACGCCCACGTTTGACATCAGACAGGGAGATACGCAGTATTTT.

The gene calls are TRBV5-4 and TRBJ1-6; 10 bases are shared with TRBD1. This CDR3 comprises 18 residues. Germline V gene data show CDR1 as SGHNT and CDR2 as YYREEE (reference sequence). With V trimmed by 4 bases and J by 0 bases, 7 bases remained unmatched. CDR3 amino acids: CASSPDRGLISYNSPLHF. DNA for the CDR3: TGTGCCAGCAGCCCGGACAGGGGGTTGATCTCCTATAATTCACCCCTCCACTTT.

This chain links TRBV7-2 with TRBJ2-1, with 11 bases matching TRBD2. CDR3 size: 16 residues. Germline V CDR1 and CDR2: SGHTA, FQGNSA. J gave up 7 bases and V 7 bases, and 12 bases lay outside the gene matches. The CDR3 sequence: CASNLTRRLAGNEQFF. CDR3 in DNA: TGTGCCAGCAACCTGACGCGCCGACTAGCGGGGAATGAGCAGTTCTTC.

The V call is TRBV27, the J call TRBJ1-6; D unresolved. V lost 5 bases and J 3 bases, leaving 11 bases between the germline ends. CDR1 MNHEY and CDR2 SMNVEV come from the germline V gene (reference sequence). CDR3 length equals 15 residues. The CDR3 is CASSVLRDYNSPLHF. The CDR3 bases are TGTGCCAGCAGTGTACTCCGGGACTATAATTCACCCCTCCACTTT.

This clone was seen a single time. The CDR3, as DNA: TGTGCCAGCAGTTTTAAGACCGGGAACATCTACGAGCAGTACTTC. It translates to CASSFKTGNIYEQYF. The rearrangement joins TRBV6-6 to TRBJ2-7, with D maybe TRBD2 (5 bases). V dropped 4 bases and J dropped 3 bases, with 16 bases sitting between them. The CDR3 has 15 amino acids. Germline lookup yields CDR1 MNHNY and CDR2 SVGAGI (reference sequence).

This chain joins TRBV7-8 and TRBJ2-3; D is ambiguous. This CDR3 spans 14 amino acids. Trimming shortened V by 1 base and J by 8 bases, and 13 bases separated the two germline ends. The V gene's germline CDR1 is SGHVS and CDR2 FQNEAQ. CDR3 bases: TGTGCCAGCAGCTTAGAGGAAGCGCGCGGTACGCAGTATTTT. The encoded protein is CASSLEEARGTQYF.

The chain combines TRBV9 with TRBJ2-5; tentatively, D is TRBD2 (6 bases). Per the germline V gene, CDR1 is SGDLS and CDR2 is YYNGEE. The CDR3 runs 15 residues. With 3 bases removed from V and 2 bases from J, the gap between germline ends came to 14 bases. The CDR3 DNA sequence: TGTGCCAGCAGCGGACTACGCGGGGAGCAAGAGACCCAGTACTTC. Protein product: CASSGLRGEQETQYF.

The chain employs TRBV9 and TRBJ1-2, with 11 bases identical to TRBD1. J was trimmed by 6 bases and V by 0 bases; bases with no gene match: 10. The CDR3 runs 17 residues. CDR1 SGDLS and CDR2 YYNGEE come from the germline V gene. CDR3 in DNA: TGTGCCAGCAGCGTAGTTGGGGGACAGGGGGATCGGGATGGCTACACCTTC. Its protein is CASSVVGGQGDRDGYTF.

The chain uses TRBV7-3 and TRBJ2-7, with D possibly TRBD1 on 5 matching bases. The CDR3 consists of 14 residues. Trimming stripped 3 bases from V and 2 bases from J, with 11 bases between. CDR1 is SGHTA, CDR2 FQGTGA, per germline. CDR3 sequence: CASSLNRTTYEQYF. CDR3 nucleotides: TGTGCCAGCAGCTTGAACAGGACGACCTACGAGCAGTACTTC.

V usage is TRBV6-1 and J usage is TRBJ1-3; a weak D match, TRBD1 (6 bases). The CDR3 loop spans 17 amino acids. In germline, CDR1 is MNHNS, CDR2 SASEGT. With 2 bases removed from V and 0 bases from J, the gap between germline ends came to 14 bases. For the CDR3, the DNA is TGTGCCAGCAGTGAAAGTACAGGGATTTCCTCTGGAAACACCATATATTTT. Translation gives CASSESTGISSGNTIYF.

This sequence joins TRBV5-5 and TRBJ2-2; TRBD1 is a possible D gene (6 bases). The germline V gene has CDR1 SGHKS and CDR2 YYEKEE (reference sequence). This CDR3 spans 14 amino acids. V dropped 0 bases and J dropped 5 bases, with 8 bases sitting between them. The CDR3 sequence is CASSLDRVTGELFF. Written as DNA, the CDR3 is TGTGCCAGCAGCTTGGACAGGGTGACCGGGGAGCTGTTTTTT.

The chain uses TRBV27 and TRBJ2-7; a possible D gene is TRBD1 (5 bases). The CDR3 length is 13 residues. Trimming left V 8 bases short and J 9 bases short, with 20 bases between. The V gene's germline CDR1 is MNHEY and CDR2 SMNVEV (reference sequence). The CDR3 reads CASGYGSGYWQYF. The CDR3 nucleotides read TGTGCCAGCGGTTACGGTTCAGGGTATTGGCAGTACTTC.